The 22 T cell receptor beta chains presented below share a single source sample, sequenced in a study of blood T cell repertoires in COVID-19. The protocol was immunoSEQ multiplex PCR, while the TCRdb copy is restricted to in-frame clones and leaves out a portion. The sample includes more than 150,000 clones, approximately 90% of them seen just once. Sample: peripheral blood. Receptors originate from a man aged 45-60 years with acute or convalescent COVID-19.

The rearrangement joins TRBV7-6 to TRBJ2-5; D gene unclear. The CDR3 loop spans 13 amino acids. Looked up from germline, CDR1 is SGHVS and CDR2 is FNYEAQ. V was shortened by 6 bases and J by 5 bases, with 13 bases between the two germline ends. Here the CDR3 reads CASSFRSWETQYF. The CDR3 region has the DNA TGTGCCAGCAGTTTCAGGTCGTGGGAGACCCAGTACTTC.

This chain links TRBV28 with TRBJ2-2; a possible D gene is TRBD2 (6 bases). Looked up from germline, CDR1 is MDHEN and CDR2 is SYDVKM. The CDR3 is 11 residues long. The CDR3 protein is CVSGGKPELFF. The CDR3 DNA follows: TGTGTCAGTGGGGGGAAACCAGAGCTGTTTTTT.

The CDR3, as DNA: TGTGCCAGCAGTTTGGGCCGATTCTCCTACGAGCAGTACTTC. The encoded protein is CASSLGRFSYEQYF. The gene calls are TRBV27 and TRBJ2-7; unclear D gene. CDR3 length: 14 residues. Per the germline V gene, CDR1 is MNHEY and CDR2 is SMNVEV (reference sequence). Trimming stripped 3 bases from V and 0 bases from J, with 9 bases between.

The V and J genes are TRBV6-6 and TRBJ2-2; the match to TRBD1 covers 9 bases. V lost 5 bases, J lost 4 bases, and 8 bases stayed unmatched. The germline V gene has CDR1 MNHNY and CDR2 SVGAGI (reference sequence). The CDR3 spans 16 residues. The CDR3 is CASSLRQGGSTGELFF. The CDR3 DNA is TGTGCCAGCAGTCTACGACAGGGGGGGAGCACCGGGGAGCTGTTTTTT.

This rearrangement joins TRBV19 to TRBJ1-2; tentative D call: TRBD1 (5 bases). Trimming removed 3 bases from V and 2 bases from J, with 10 bases in between. Germline values: CDR1 LNHDA, CDR2 SQIVND (reference sequence). CDR3 size: 14 residues. CDR3 sequence: CASSITGDNYGYTF. Here the CDR3 DNA reads TGTGCCAGTAGTATTACAGGCGACAACTATGGCTACACCTTC.

The genes are TRBV3-1 (or the pseudogene TRBV3-2) and TRBJ2-7; TRBD1 agrees at 10 bases. The germline V gene encodes CDR1 LGHDT and CDR2 YNNKEL (reference sequence). The J segment lost 4 bases and the V segment lost 2 bases, leaving 5 bases of the junction unmatched. The CDR3 spans 15 residues. The CDR3, as DNA: TGTGCCAGCAGCCAATCGGACAGGGGGAGGTACGAGCAGTACGTC. This translates into CASSQSDRGRYEQYV.

This clone was observed many times. J is TRBJ2-4 and V is TRBV7-8; 10 bases agree with TRBD1. Germline lookup yields CDR1 SGHVS and CDR2 FQNEAQ. The ends lost 4 bases at V and 12 bases at J; junction bases unmatched: 9. The CDR3 totals 14 residues. The CDR3 DNA reads as TGTGCCAGCAGCTGGGACAGGGGTGGGTCCGGTCAGTACTTC. This encodes CASSWDRGGSGQYF.

This sequence joins TRBV9 and TRBJ2-2, with D possibly TRBD2 on 7 matching bases. Germline values: CDR1 SGDLS, CDR2 YYNGEE. The germline V and J ends were trimmed by 0 bases and 6 bases, with 12 bases remaining between them. The CDR3 consists of 15 residues. In nucleotides, the CDR3 is TGTGCCAGCAGCGTAGTCAGGGGAGGGTCCGGGGAGCTGTTTTTT. This codes for CASSVVRGGSGELFF.

CDR3 sequence (DNA): TGTGCCAGCAGTTACTTCAGGGGGGCGGGCAATCAGCCCCAGCATTTT. Translating gives CASSYFRGAGNQPQHF. This rearrangement joins TRBV6-2 or TRBV6-3 to TRBJ1-5; 7 bases line up with TRBD1. This CDR3 region has 16 residues. Germline trimming cut 1 base from V and 2 bases from J; bases unmatched to any gene: 5. Germline V gene lookup returns CDR1 MNHEY and CDR2 SVGEGT.

The V and J genes are TRBV28 and TRBJ2-3; D gene uncertain. Germline V gene data show CDR1 as MDHEN and CDR2 as SYDVKM. V was shortened by 8 bases and J by 0 bases, with 6 bases between the two germline ends. This CDR3 is built from 12 residues. CDR3 region: CASQTSTDTQYF. The CDR3 region has the DNA TGTGCCAGCCAGACTAGCACAGATACGCAGTATTTT.

This clone was seen more than once but under ten times. This chain joins TRBV6-4 and TRBJ1-5; tentative D call: TRBD1 (6 bases). V was trimmed by 10 bases and J by 5 bases, leaving 21 bases between them. CDR3 size: 15 residues. Germline CDR1 is MRHNA and CDR2 is SNTAGT. CDR3 in DNA: TGTGCCAACCAATCCCACAGGGTTCTAGATCAGCCCCAGCATTTT. Its protein is CANQSHRVLDQPQHF.

This chain joins TRBV6-5 and TRBJ2-3; D might be TRBD2 (6 bases). This CDR3 contains 13 residues. The V and J ends lost 6 bases and 4 bases respectively, with 11 bases between them. Germline V CDR1 and CDR2: MNHEY, SVGAGI. The CDR3 DNA sequence: TGTGCCAGCAGGGCAAAGCGGGCAGATACGCAGTATTTT. It yields the protein CASRAKRADTQYF.

The chain couples TRBV18 to TRBJ1-1; 10 nucleotides agree with TRBD1. Trimming at V came to 3 bases and at J to 0 bases, leaving 7 bases not matched to a gene. This CDR3 contains 17 residues. Germline V gene data show CDR1 as KGHSH and CDR2 as LQKENI. Written as DNA, the CDR3 is TGTGCCAGCTCACCCGGACAGGGGGACGGAATGAACACTGAAGCTTTCTTT. As protein: CASSPGQGDGMNTEAFF.

V usage is TRBV12-5 and J usage is TRBJ2-7, with 7 bases that match TRBD1. J was trimmed by 6 bases and V by 1 base; bases with no gene match: 3. Germline-derived CDR1 and CDR2 are LGHNT and FRNRAP. The CDR3 runs 13 residues. CDR3 loop: CASGLDTGVEQYF. In DNA form, the CDR3 reads TGTGCTAGTGGTTTGGACACAGGGGTCGAGCAGTACTTC.

The gene calls are TRBV12-3 or TRBV12-4 and TRBJ1-5; D not resolved. V lost 3 bases to trimming and J lost 4 bases, with 7 bases between them. The CDR3 runs 13 residues. The CDR3 DNA follows: TGTGCCAGCAGTTTGGTACAGAATCAGCCCCAGCATTTT. This codes for CASSLVQNQPQHF.

The rearrangement joins TRBV18 to TRBJ2-7; the match to TRBD1 covers 11 bases. The CDR3 is 17 residues long. J lost 2 bases, V lost 4 bases, and 10 bases had no gene match. The germline V gene encodes CDR1 KGHSH and CDR2 LQKENI. DNA for the CDR3: TGTGCCAGCTCACAGATGCTCCCGGGACAGGGGGCCTACGAGCAGTACTTC. Protein: CASSQMLPGQGAYEQYF. Full variable domain (remainder filled in from reference TRBV18 and TRBJ2-7): NAGVMQNPRHLVRRRGQEARLRCSPMKGHSHVYWYRQLPEEGLKFMVYLQKENIIDESGMPKERFSAEFPKEGPSILRIQQVVRGDSAAYFCASSQMLPGQGAYEQYFGPGTRLTVT.

The gene calls are TRBV6-5 and TRBJ1-2, with 9 bases that match TRBD1. Losses at the gene ends were 6 bases for V and 5 bases for J; bases not matched to a gene: 4. The CDR3 has 13 residues. CDR1 MNHEY and CDR2 SVGAGI come from the germline V gene. As DNA, the CDR3 is TGTGCCAGCAGGGGGGACAGGGCTTATGGCTACACCTTC. Translating gives CASRGDRAYGYTF.

The chain links TRBV7-9 to TRBJ1-3; D is unresolved. From germline, CDR1 is SEHNR and CDR2 FQNEAQ (reference sequence). The CDR3 contains 14 residues. V gave up 5 bases and J gave up 0 bases, with 8 bases separating them. The CDR3, as DNA: TGTGCCAGCAGCCAGACTACCTCTGGAAACACCATATATTTT. It is translated as CASSQTTSGNTIYF.

The V call is TRBV19, the J call TRBJ2-1; 8 nucleotides line up with TRBD1. J gave up 0 bases and V 0 bases, and 4 bases lay outside the gene matches. CDR1 LNHDA and CDR2 SQIVND come from the germline V gene (reference sequence). The CDR3 has 17 residues. The CDR3 is CASSIEAGGGSYNEQFF. DNA for the CDR3: TGTGCCAGTAGTATAGAGGCAGGGGGCGGCTCCTACAATGAGCAGTTCTTC.

The chain combines TRBV10-3 with TRBJ1-1, with TRBD1 matching over 7 bases. Germline V CDR1 and CDR2: ENHRY, SYGVKD. V gave up 0 bases and J gave up 4 bases; unmatched junction bases: 5. The CDR3 sequence is 15 residues long. CDR3 loop: CAISESRAGGTEAFF. CDR3 coding DNA: TGTGCCATCAGTGAGTCTAGGGCAGGGGGCACTGAAGCTTTCTTT.

The chain uses TRBV21-1 and TRBJ2-7; the table calls TRBD1, which could not be checked here. TRBV21-1 is shown as a pseudogene. CDR3 size: 16 residues. In nucleotides, the CDR3 is TGTGCCAGCAGCAACCCTGGACAGGGATGCTGCAACGAGCAGTACGTC. Residues: CASSNPGQGCCNEQYV.

The chain links TRBV29-1 to TRBJ2-2; tentative D call: TRBD1 (6 bases). Looked up from germline, CDR1 is SQVTM and CDR2 is ANQGSEA. Trimming took 7 bases from V and 0 from J, leaving 12 bases between them. The CDR3 contains 14 residues. In DNA form, the CDR3 reads TGCAGCGCCCGACAGGACCCGAACACCGGGGAGCTGTTTTTT. Protein sequence: CSARQDPNTGELFF.